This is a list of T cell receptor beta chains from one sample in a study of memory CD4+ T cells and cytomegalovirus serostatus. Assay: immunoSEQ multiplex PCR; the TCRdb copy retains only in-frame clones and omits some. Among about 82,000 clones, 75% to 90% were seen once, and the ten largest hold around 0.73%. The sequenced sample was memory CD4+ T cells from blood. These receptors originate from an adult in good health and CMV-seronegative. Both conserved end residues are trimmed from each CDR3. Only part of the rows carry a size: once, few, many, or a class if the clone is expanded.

ASSKSVTSGANTQY,TRBV7-8,NA,TRBJ2-3
ASSLGTDTQY,TRBV11-3,NA,TRBJ2-3
ASSTNQGYEQY,TRBV19,once,TRBJ2-7
ASRDRGDNSPLH,TRBV6-6,once,TRBJ1-6
ASSEGEMRGYT,TRBV2,NA,TRBJ1-2
AWEGGQITEAF,TRBV30,NA,TRBJ1-1
APIKGGNSGYT,TRBV25-1,NA,TRBJ1-2
ASSPTGQSYEQY,TRBV7-8,many,TRBJ2-7
ASSWGSLGNTGELF,TRBV7-2,NA,TRBJ2-2
AIRSLDAPNSPLH,TRBV10-3,few,TRBJ1-6
ASGPPWGTNTGELF,TRBV12-5,NA,TRBJ2-2
ASSPGAINNSPLH,TRBV7-9,few,TRBJ1-6
ASSFSGTGQGDTQY,TRBV9,few,TRBJ2-3
ASSFPGQVNTEAF,TRBV5-6,NA,TRBJ1-1
ASSSQVQETQY,TRBV5-6,NA,TRBJ2-5
SVVQGAYGYT,TRBV29-1,NA,TRBJ1-2
ASKEQGLAEAF,TRBV5-1,NA,TRBJ1-1
ASSLARTVETDTQY,TRBV7-9,NA,TRBJ2-3
ASSLTQRHEQY,TRBV27,NA,TRBJ2-7